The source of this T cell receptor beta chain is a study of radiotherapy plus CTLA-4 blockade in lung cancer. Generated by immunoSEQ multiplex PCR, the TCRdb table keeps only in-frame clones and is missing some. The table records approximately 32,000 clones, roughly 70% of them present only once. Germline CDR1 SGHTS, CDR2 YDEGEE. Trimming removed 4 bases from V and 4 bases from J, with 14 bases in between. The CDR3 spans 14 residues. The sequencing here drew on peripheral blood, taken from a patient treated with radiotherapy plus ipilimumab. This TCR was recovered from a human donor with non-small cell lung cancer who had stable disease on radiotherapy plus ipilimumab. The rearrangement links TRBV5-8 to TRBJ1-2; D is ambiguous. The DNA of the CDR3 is TGTGCCAGCAGCCCCACGGCAGTGGCCTATGGCTACACCTTC. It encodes CASSPTAVAYGYTF.